This passage covers 13 T cell receptor beta chains from one sample sequenced in a study of blood T cell repertoires in COVID-19. Clones were read by immunoSEQ multiplex PCR, and TCRdb kept only the in-frame ones, dropping some. Of some 70,000 clones listed, 91% were seen once; the top ten hold approximately 7%. The source material was peripheral blood. The receptors derive from a man between 35 and 55 years old with COVID-19, enrolled during active disease.

V gene TRBV7-4 combines with J gene TRBJ1-1; no firm D call. V dropped 4 bases and J dropped 6 bases, with 15 bases sitting between them. Per germline, CDR1 SGHVT and CDR2 SQSDAQ. The CDR3 sequence is 14 residues long. The CDR3 region has the DNA TGTGCCAGCAGCTCCCGGCCCCTAGACGCTGAAGCTTTCTTT. It yields the protein CASSSRPLDAEAFF.

V gene TRBV28 combines with J gene TRBJ2-1; D is perhaps TRBD2 (5 bases). This CDR3 comprises 15 residues. V was shortened by 6 bases and J by 5 bases, with 17 bases between the two germline ends. Germline V gene lookup returns CDR1 MDHEN and CDR2 SYDVKM. The CDR3 nucleotides read TGTGCCAGCAGCTCACCCGGACCGGGGAACAATGAGCAGTTCTTC. It specifies CASSSPGPGNNEQFF.

The chain has TRBV6-5 and TRBJ1-5; D perhaps matches TRBD1 (6 bases). Germline loops: CDR1 MNHEY, CDR2 SVGAGI. This CDR3 comprises 15 residues. Between the trimmed V and J ends, which lost 6 bases and 1 base, there was a span of 13 bases. CDR3 region: CASRLRDNSNQPQHF. The CDR3 coding sequence is TGTGCCAGCAGACTCCGGGACAACAGCAATCAGCCCCAGCATTTT.

CDR3 DNA: TGTGCCAGCAGATGGGGACAGGGCGATGGCTACACCTTC. This encodes CASRWGQGDGYTF. The chain couples TRBV5-6 to TRBJ1-2; 9 bases agree with TRBD1. This CDR3 contains 13 residues. Trimming cost V 5 bases and J 6 bases; bases outside gene matches: 5. Germline values: CDR1 SGHDT, CDR2 YYEEEE.

The CDR3 sequence: CAWSVLSYSTDTQYF. In DNA, the CDR3 is TGTGCCTGGAGTGTTTTGTCATACTCCACAGATACGCAGTATTTT. This rearrangement joins TRBV30 to TRBJ2-3; no definite D call. V was cut by 0 bases and J by 2 bases, with 12 bases left in between. The germline gives CDR1 GTSNPN, CDR2 SVGIG (reference sequence). This CDR3 has 15 residues.

This chain links TRBV12-3 or TRBV12-4 with TRBJ1-2; D possibly corresponds to TRBD1 (6 bases). The CDR3 extends over 12 amino acids. Trimming removed 11 bases from V and 7 bases from J, with 17 bases in between. The CDR3 sequence is CASEGRGGGYTF. CDR3 DNA: TGTGCCTCCGAGGGGAGAGGGGGTGGCTACACCTTC.

This clone was recorded a few times. This chain links TRBV19 with TRBJ1-2; 7 positions match TRBD1. Germline V CDR1 and CDR2: LNHDA, SQIVND (reference sequence). The V segment lost 1 base and the J segment 3 bases; nucleotides outside the gene matches: 5. CDR3 length: 15 residues. CDR3 nucleotides: TGTGCCAGTAGTATAGGGACAGGTTTGGACTATGGCTACACCTTC. Translation gives CASSIGTGLDYGYTF.

The chain employs TRBV3-1 (or the pseudogene TRBV3-2) and TRBJ2-5; a weak D match, TRBD2 (6 bases). Between the trimmed V and J ends, which lost 0 bases and 7 bases, there was a span of 9 bases. From germline, CDR1 is LGHDT and CDR2 YNNKEL (reference sequence). The CDR3 consists of 13 residues. CDR3 loop: CASSQDRRGTQYF. CDR3 DNA: TGTGCCAGCAGCCAAGATAGGAGGGGGACCCAGTACTTC.

The rearrangement joins TRBV15 to TRBJ2-4; 7 bases align to TRBD1. The CDR3 is made up of 15 amino acids. Germline V gene data show CDR1 as LNHNV and CDR2 as YYDKDF (reference sequence). With 8 bases clipped from V and 0 bases from J, the junction kept 7 bases outside the gene matches. The CDR3: CATRGQELAKNIQYF. The CDR3 bases are TGTGCCACCCGAGGACAGGAGCTAGCCAAAAACATTCAGTACTTC.

The V gene is TRBV7-9, the J gene TRBJ1-1; 7 bases line up with TRBD1. Germline V lookup: CDR1 SEHNR, CDR2 FQNEAQ (reference sequence). The ends lost 5 bases at V and 11 bases at J; junction bases unmatched: 8. The CDR3 spans 12 residues. This CDR3 reads CASSPQGVGAFF. DNA for the CDR3: TGTGCCAGCAGCCCCCAGGGGGTGGGTGCTTTCTTT. The variable domain in full, completed from reference TRBV7-9 and TRBJ1-1, reads DTGVSQNPRHKITKRGQNVTFRCDPISEHNRLYWYRQTLGQGPEFLTYFQNEAQLEKSRLLSDRFSAERPKGSFSTLEIQRTEQGDSAMYLCASSPQGVGAFFGQGTRLTVV.

This clone has a handful of counts. The chain couples TRBV30 to TRBJ2-7, with D perhaps TRBD1 (6 bases). CDR3 length: 11 amino acids. V gave up 7 bases and J gave up 6 bases, with 13 bases separating them. Germline CDR1 GTSNPN, CDR2 SVGIG (reference sequence). This CDR3 reads CAFHRAGEQYF. The CDR3 DNA follows: TGTGCCTTCCACAGGGCGGGCGAGCAGTACTTC. The full variable domain, with the rest looked up from reference TRBV30 and TRBJ2-7, is SQTIHQWPATLVQPVGSPLSLECTVEGTSNPNLYWYRQAAGRGLQLLFYSVGIGQISSEVPQNLSASRPQDRQFILSSKKLLLSDSGFYLCAFHRAGEQYFGPGTRLTVT.

The chain combines TRBV2 with TRBJ2-3; 9 nucleotides match TRBD2. J lost 2 bases, V lost 2 bases, and 5 bases had no gene match. This CDR3 has 16 residues. The germline gives CDR1 SNHLY, CDR2 FYNNEI. CDR3 region: CASSEIAGAFTDTQYF. The DNA for the CDR3 is TGTGCCAGCAGTGAAATAGCGGGGGCATTCACAGATACGCAGTATTTT.

The rearrangement uses TRBV2 and TRBJ1-3, with 8 bases fitting TRBD1. CDR1 and CDR2 (germline): SNHLY, FYNNEI. Trimming at V came to 6 bases and at J to 3 bases, leaving 4 bases not matched to a gene. The CDR3 has 14 amino acids. For the CDR3, the DNA is TGTGCCAGCAGCCGGGACAGGCTTGGAAACACCATATATTTT. Its translation is CASSRDRLGNTIYF.